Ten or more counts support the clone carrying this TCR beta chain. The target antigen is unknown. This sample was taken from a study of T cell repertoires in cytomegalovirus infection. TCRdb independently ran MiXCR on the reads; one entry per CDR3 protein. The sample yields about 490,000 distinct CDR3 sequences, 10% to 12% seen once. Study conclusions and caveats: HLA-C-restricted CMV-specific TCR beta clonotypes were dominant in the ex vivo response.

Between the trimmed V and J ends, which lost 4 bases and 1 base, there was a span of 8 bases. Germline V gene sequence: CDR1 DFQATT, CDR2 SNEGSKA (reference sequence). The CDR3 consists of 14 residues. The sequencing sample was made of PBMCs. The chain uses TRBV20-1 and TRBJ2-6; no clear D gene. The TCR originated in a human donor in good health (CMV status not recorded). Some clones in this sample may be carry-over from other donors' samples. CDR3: CSATDESGANVLTF. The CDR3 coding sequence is TGCAGTGCTACTGATGAATCTGGGGCCAACGTCCTGACTTTC.